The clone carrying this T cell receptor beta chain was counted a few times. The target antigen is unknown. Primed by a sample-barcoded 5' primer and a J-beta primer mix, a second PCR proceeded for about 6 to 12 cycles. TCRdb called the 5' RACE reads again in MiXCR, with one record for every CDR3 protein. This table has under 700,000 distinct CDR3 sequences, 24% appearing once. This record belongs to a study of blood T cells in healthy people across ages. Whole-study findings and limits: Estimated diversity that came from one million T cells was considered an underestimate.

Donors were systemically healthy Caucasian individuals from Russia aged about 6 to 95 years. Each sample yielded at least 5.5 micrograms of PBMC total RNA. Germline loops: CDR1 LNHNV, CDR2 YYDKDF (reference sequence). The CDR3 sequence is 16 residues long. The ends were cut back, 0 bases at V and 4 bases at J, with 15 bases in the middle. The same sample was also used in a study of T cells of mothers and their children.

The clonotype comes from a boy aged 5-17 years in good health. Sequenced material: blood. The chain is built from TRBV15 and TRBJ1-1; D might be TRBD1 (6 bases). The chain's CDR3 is CATSRDPQGRGTEAFF. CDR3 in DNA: TGTGCCACCAGCAGAGACCCACAGGGTCGGGGCACTGAAGCTTTCTTT.